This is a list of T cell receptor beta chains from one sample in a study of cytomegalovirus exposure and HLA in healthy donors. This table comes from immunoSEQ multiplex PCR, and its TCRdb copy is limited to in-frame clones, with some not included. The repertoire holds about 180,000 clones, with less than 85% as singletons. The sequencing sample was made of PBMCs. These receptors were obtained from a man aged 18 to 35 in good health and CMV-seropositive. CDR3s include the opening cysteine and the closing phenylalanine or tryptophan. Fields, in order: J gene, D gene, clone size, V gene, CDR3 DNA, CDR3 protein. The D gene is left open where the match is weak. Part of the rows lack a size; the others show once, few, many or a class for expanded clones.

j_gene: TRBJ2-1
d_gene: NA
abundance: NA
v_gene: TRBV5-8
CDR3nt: TGTGCCAGCAGCCTCCGACTAGTTCGGGGGAATGAGCAGTTCTTC
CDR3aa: CASSLRLVRGNEQFF

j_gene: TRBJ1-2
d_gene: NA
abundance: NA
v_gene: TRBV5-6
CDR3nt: TGTGCCAGCAGCCCGGGACCGGGGGGCTATGGCTACACCTTC
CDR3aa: CASSPGPGGYGYTF

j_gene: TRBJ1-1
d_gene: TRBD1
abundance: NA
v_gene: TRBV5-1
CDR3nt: TGCGCCAGCAGCCCCTTGGCCGCGGGGACAGGGGGCGAAGCTTTCTTT
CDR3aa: CASSPLAAGTGGEAFF

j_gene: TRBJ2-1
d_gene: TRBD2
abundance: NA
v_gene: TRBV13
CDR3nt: TGTGCCAGCAGCTCTCTCCTAGCGGGGGGGGGCAATGAGCAGTTCTTC
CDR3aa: CASSSLLAGGGNEQFF

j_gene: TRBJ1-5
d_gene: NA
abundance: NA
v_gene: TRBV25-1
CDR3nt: TGTGCCAGCAGAGGTACAGGGTCCGATCAGCCCCAGCATTTT
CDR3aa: CASRGTGSDQPQHF

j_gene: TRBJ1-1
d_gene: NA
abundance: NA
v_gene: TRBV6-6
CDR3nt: TGTGCCAGCAGTTACGAGCAGATAACTATGAACACTGAAGCTTTCTTT
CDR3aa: CASSYEQITMNTEAFF

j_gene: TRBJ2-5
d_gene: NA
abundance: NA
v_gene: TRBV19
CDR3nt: TGTGCCAGTAGTCCCATCCCTGGGGGGGAGACCCAGTACTTC
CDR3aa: CASSPIPGGETQYF

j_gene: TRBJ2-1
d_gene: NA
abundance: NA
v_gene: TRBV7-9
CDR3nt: TGTGCCAGCAGCTTTTTTGGGGGGAGCTCCTACAATGAGCAGTTCTTC
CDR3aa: CASSFFGGSSYNEQFF

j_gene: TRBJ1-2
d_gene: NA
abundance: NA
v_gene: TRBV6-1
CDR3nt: TGTGCCAGCAGTTCCCTGGGGGCCCTGGACTATGGCTACACCTTC
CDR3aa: CASSSLGALDYGYTF

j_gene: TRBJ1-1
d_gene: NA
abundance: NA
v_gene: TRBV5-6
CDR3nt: TGTGCCAGCAGCCACGGACAGTTGAACACTGAAGCTTTCTTT
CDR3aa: CASSHGQLNTEAFF

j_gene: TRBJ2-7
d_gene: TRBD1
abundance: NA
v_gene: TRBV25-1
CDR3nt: TGTGCCAGCAGTGGGACAGGTTCCTACGAGCAGTACTTC
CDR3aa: CASSGTGSYEQYF

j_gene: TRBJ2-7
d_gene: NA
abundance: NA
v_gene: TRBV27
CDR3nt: TGTGCCAGCAGTTTATCGTACCGAGGGGGTGCCTACGAGCAGTACTTC
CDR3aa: CASSLSYRGGAYEQYF

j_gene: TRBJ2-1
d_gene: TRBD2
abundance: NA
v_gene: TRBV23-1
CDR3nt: TGCGCCAGCAGTCAGGGAGCGGGAGAAATGATCAATGAGCAGTTCTTC
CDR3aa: CASSQGAGEMINEQFF

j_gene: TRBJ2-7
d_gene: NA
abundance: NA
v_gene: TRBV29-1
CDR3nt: TGCAGCGTTGAAGAGTGGAGGCGTAGCTCCTACGAGCAGTACTTC
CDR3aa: CSVEEWRRSSYEQYF

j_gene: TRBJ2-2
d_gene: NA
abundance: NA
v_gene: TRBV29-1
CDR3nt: TGCAGCATCCGGGATTTCGTCACCGGGGAGCTGTTTTTT
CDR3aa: CSIRDFVTGELFF

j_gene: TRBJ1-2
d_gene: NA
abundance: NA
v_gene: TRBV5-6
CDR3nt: TGTGCCAGCAGCTTGGCGGTCGAGGGATTTAGCTATGGCTACACCTTC
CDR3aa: CASSLAVEGFSYGYTF

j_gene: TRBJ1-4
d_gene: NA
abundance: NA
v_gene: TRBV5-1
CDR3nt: TGCGCCAGCAGTGAGGGTCTGAATGAAAAACTGTTTTTT
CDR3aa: CASSEGLNEKLFF

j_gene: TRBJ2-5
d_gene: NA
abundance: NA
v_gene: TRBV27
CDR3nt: TGTGCCAGCACCTTGACCCGGGTGGCCCAGTACTTC
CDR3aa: CASTLTRVAQYF

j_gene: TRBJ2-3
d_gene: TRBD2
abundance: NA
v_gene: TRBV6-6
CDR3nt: TGTGCCAGCAGACCGGGACTAGCGGAGAGCACAGATACGCAGTATTTT
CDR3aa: CASRPGLAESTDTQYF

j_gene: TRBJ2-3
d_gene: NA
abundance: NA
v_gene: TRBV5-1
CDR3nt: TGCGCCAGCAGCCCACGAGGCGCTTCGAGGACAGATACGCAGTATTTT
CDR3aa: CASSPRGASRTDTQYF

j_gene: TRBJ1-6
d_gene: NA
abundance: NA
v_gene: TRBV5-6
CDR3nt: TGTGCCAGCAGCCCCGGTAGGGCATCGGGGTCACCCCTCCACTTT
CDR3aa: CASSPGRASGSPLHF

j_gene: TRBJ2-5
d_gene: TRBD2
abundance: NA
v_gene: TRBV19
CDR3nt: TGTGCCAGTAGTAGGGGACTAGCGGGGGTGGAGACCCAGTACTTC
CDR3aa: CASSRGLAGVETQYF

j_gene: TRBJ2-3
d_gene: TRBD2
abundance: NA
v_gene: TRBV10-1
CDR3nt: TGCGCCAGCAGTGCTCAGCGGGAGGGCACAGATACGCAGTATTTT
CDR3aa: CASSAQREGTDTQYF

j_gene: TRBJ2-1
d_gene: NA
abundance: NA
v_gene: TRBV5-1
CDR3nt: TGCGCCAGCAGCTTGGACGGACTCTACAATGAGCAGTTCTTC
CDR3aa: CASSLDGLYNEQFF

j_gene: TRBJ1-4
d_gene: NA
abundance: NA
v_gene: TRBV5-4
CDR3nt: TGTGCCAGCAGCCCCCTCCCAGGGGAAAAACTGTTTTTT
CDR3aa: CASSPLPGEKLFF

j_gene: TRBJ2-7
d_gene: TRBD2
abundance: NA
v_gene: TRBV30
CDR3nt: TGTGCCTGGACTAGCGGGAGCTACGAGCAGTACTTC
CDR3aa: CAWTSGSYEQYF

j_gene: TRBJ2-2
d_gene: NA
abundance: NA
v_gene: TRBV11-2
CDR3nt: TGTGCCAGCAGGAAACAGGGATCCGGGGAGCTGTTTTTT
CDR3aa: CASRKQGSGELFF

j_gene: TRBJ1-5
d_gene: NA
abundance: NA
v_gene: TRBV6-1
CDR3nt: TGTGCCAGCAGTGAATGGAGAGGTGGTCAGCCCCAGCATTTT
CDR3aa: CASSEWRGGQPQHF

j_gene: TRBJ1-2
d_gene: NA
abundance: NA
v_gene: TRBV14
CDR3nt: TGTGCCAGCAGCCAAGACTGGCAGGGGAACGGCTACACCTTC
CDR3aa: CASSQDWQGNGYTF

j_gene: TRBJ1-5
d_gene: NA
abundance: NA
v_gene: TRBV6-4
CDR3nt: TGTGCCAGCAGTGTAGACAGTAGCAATCAGCCCCAGCATTTT
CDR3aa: CASSVDSSNQPQHF

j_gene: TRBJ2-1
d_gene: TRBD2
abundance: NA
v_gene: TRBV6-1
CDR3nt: TGTGCCAGCAGTGAAGCGCCGGGGGGGGCCTCCTACAATGAGCAGTTCTTC
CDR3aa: CASSEAPGGASYNEQFF

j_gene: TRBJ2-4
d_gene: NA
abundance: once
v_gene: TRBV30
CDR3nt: TGTGCCTGGAGTCTCGAGCGATCCCTAGCCAAAAACATTCAGTACTTC
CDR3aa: CAWSLERSLAKNIQYF

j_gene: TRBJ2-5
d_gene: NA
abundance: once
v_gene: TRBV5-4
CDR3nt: TGTGCCAGCAGCGCGGGACAGACCCGCGAGACCCAGTACTTC
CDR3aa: CASSAGQTRETQYF

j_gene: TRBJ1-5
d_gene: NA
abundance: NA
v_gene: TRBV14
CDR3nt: TGTGCCAGCAGCCAAGCGGGGAGCAATCAGCCCCAGCATTTT
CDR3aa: CASSQAGSNQPQHF

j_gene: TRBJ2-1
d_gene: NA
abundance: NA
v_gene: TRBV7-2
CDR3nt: TGTGCCAGCAGCTGGACAGATAATGAGCAGTTCTTC
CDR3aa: CASSWTDNEQFF

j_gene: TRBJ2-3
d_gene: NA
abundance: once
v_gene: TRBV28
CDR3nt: TGTGCCAGCAGTACGTCTAGCGCAGATACGCAGTATTTT
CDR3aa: CASSTSSADTQYF

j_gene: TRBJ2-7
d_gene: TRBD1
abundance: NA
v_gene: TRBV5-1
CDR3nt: TGCGCCAGCAGCTTGAGGGGGGACAGGGCTGGCGAGCAGTACTTC
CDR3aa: CASSLRGDRAGEQYF

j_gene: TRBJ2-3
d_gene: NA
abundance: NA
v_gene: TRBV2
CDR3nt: TGTGCCAGCAGTGCGGACGGGAGATCAGATACGCAGTATTTT
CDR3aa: CASSADGRSDTQYF

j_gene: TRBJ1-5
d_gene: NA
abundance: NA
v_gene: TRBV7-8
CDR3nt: TGTGCCAGCAGCTTAGCCGGTAGGCAGGGCAATCAGCCCCAGCATTTT
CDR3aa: CASSLAGRQGNQPQHF

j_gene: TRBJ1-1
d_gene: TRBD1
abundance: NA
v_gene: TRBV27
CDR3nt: TGTGCCAGCAGTTTCACAGGGGAGGCTGAAGCTTTCTTT
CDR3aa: CASSFTGEAEAFF

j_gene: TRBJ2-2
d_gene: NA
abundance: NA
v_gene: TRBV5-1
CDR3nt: TGCGCCAGCAGCTTGGTGTCTAGCCGAAACACCGGGGAGCTGTTTTTT
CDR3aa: CASSLVSSRNTGELFF

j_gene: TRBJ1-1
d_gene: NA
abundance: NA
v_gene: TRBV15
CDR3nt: TGTGCCACCAGCAGGGAGACAGGACTCATGAACACTGAAGCTTTCTTT
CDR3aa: CATSRETGLMNTEAFF

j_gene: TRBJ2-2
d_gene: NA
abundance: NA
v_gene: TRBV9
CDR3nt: TGTGCCAGCAGCGTAAGGGGCAGCGACAACACCGGGGAGCTGTTTTTT
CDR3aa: CASSVRGSDNTGELFF

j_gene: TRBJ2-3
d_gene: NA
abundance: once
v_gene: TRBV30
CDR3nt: TGTGCCTGGAGTGTACTAGGCCAGAGCACAGATACGCAGTATTTT
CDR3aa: CAWSVLGQSTDTQYF

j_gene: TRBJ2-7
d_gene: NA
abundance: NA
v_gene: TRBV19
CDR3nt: TGTGCCAGTAGTCAGGCAACCCCCTACGAGCAGTACTTC
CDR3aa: CASSQATPYEQYF

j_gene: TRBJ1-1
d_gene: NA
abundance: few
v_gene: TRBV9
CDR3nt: TGTGCCAGCAGCGTAGGGGGGACTCTGAACACTGAAGCTTTCTTT
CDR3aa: CASSVGGTLNTEAFF

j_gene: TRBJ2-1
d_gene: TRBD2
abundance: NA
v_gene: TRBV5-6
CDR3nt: TGTGCCAGCACCCTTCACGCGGGAGGTTGGCAGTTCTTC
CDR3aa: CASTLHAGGWQFF

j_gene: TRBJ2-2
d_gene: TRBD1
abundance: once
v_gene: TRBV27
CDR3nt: TGTGCCAGCAGTTCTCCGGGACAGGGCGCCGGGGAGCTGTTTTTT
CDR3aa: CASSSPGQGAGELFF

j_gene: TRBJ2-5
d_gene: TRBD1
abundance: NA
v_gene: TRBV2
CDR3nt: TGTGCCAGCAGTGAGTGGACAGGGTCAGAGACCCAGTACTTC
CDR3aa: CASSEWTGSETQYF

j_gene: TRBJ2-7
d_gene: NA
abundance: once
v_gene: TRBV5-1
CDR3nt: TGCGCCAGCAGCTTGGGGACAACCTACGAGCAGTACTTC
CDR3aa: CASSLGTTYEQYF

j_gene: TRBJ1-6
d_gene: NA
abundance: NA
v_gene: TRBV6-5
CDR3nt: TGTGCCAGCAGTTACGGCAGCGACTATAATTCACCCCTCCACTTT
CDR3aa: CASSYGSDYNSPLHF

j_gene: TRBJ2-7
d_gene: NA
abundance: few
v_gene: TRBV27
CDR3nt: TGTGCCAGCAGCCCCCTAGGTGACTACGAGCAGTACTTC
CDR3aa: CASSPLGDYEQYF

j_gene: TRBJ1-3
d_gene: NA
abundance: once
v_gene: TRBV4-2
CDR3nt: TGTGCCAGCAGCCAAGATCCCGCGACAGGAAACACCATATATTTT
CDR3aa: CASSQDPATGNTIYF

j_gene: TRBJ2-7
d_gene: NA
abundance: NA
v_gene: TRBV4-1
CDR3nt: TGCGCCAGCAGCCAAGGCACGTCGGGAACCTACGAGCAGTACTTC
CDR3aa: CASSQGTSGTYEQYF

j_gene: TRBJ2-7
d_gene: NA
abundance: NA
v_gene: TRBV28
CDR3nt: TGTGCCAGCAGCCAGTGGGGGGTACGAGGGGAGCAGTACTTC
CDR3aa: CASSQWGVRGEQYF